Each of the 20 T cell receptor beta chains below was sequenced from the same sample in a study of blood T cell repertoires in COVID-19. Repertoires were generated with immunoSEQ multiplex PCR, while TCRdb's copy carries only in-frame clones and drops some. The table includes 250,000 or so clones, approximately 86% detected once. Source material: peripheral blood. The receptors were sampled from a woman aged 55-75 years with COVID-19, enrolled during active disease.

The gene calls are TRBV2 and TRBJ2-3; D may be TRBD1 (6 bases). The CDR3 spans 14 residues. V was clipped by 7 bases and J by 6 bases, with 17 bases between them. The germline V gene encodes CDR1 SNHLY and CDR2 FYNNEI. CDR3: CASTVLRQGDTQYF. CDR3 nucleotides: TGTGCCAGCACGGTTTTACGCCAGGGGGATACGCAGTATTTT.

The J gene is TRBJ2-2, the V gene TRBV19, with 10 nucleotides matching TRBD2. Germline CDR1 LNHDA, CDR2 SQIVND (reference sequence). This CDR3 region has 18 residues. Trimming removed 5 bases from V and 0 bases from J; junction bases left unmatched: 9. The chain's CDR3 is CASSFRAGGPANTGELFF. Written as DNA, the CDR3 is TGTGCCAGTAGTTTTCGAGCGGGAGGGCCGGCGAACACCGGGGAGCTGTTTTTT.

This clone was picked up a small number of times. V gene TRBV25-1 combines with J gene TRBJ1-1, with D unclear. Germline CDR1 and CDR2: MGHDK and SYGVNS. V was shortened by 4 bases and J by 3 bases, with 15 bases between the two germline ends. The CDR3 runs 15 residues. The CDR3 region is CASSGWTGAHTEAFF. CDR3 DNA: TGTGCCAGCAGTGGTTGGACGGGAGCTCACACTGAAGCTTTCTTT.

This clone was seen just once. The chain has TRBV4-1 and TRBJ1-3; no reliable D call. The CDR3 totals 15 residues. From germline, CDR1 is MGHRA and CDR2 YSYEKL. V lost 1 base and J lost 0, with 7 bases in between. CDR3 nucleotides: TGCGCCAGCAGCCAAGTTCCGAGCTCTGGAAACACCATATATTTT. Its protein is CASSQVPSSGNTIYF.

The genes are TRBV6-5 and TRBJ1-2, with D tentatively TRBD1 (6 bases). V dropped 6 bases and J dropped 3 bases, with 17 bases sitting between them. Germline lookup yields CDR1 MNHEY and CDR2 SVGAGI. This CDR3 has 15 amino acids. CDR3 sequence reads: CASRPAGGAHYGYTF. In DNA, the CDR3 is TGTGCCAGCAGGCCCGCGGGGGGCGCCCACTATGGCTACACCTTC.

The chain carries TRBV7-6 and TRBJ1-4, with 8 bases aligning to TRBD1. The V and J ends lost 4 bases and 10 bases, in that order; junction bases with no gene match: 11. Germline CDR1 and CDR2: SGHVS and FNYEAQ. The CDR3 is made up of 15 amino acids. CDR3 nucleotide sequence: TGTGCCAGCAGCTCCGACAGGGGAGTAGGCGGAAAACTGTTTTTT. Encoded protein: CASSSDRGVGGKLFF.

This clone was counted once. The chain joins TRBV6-6 to TRBJ1-5, with a weak D call TRBD1 (5 bases). The CDR3 runs to 15 residues. Germline V lookup: CDR1 MNHNY, CDR2 SVGAGI (reference sequence). V lost 0 bases to trimming and J lost 4 bases, with 10 bases between them. CDR3 amino acids: CASSYSRDSNQPQHF. The DNA for the CDR3 is TGTGCCAGCAGTTACTCGAGGGACTCGAATCAGCCCCAGCATTTT.

The rearrangement uses TRBV5-1 and TRBJ1-4; D not certain. Germline CDR1 is SGHRS and CDR2 is YFSETQ. The V end was cut by 0 bases, the J end by 7 bases, with 13 bases between. The CDR3 is 15 residues long. Here the CDR3 DNA reads TGCGCCAGCAGCTTGGCACGAGGGTTCGGTGAAAAACTGTTTTTT. As protein: CASSLARGFGEKLFF.

The chain combines TRBV7-8 with TRBJ2-5; 9 bases are a match to TRBD1. This CDR3 has 16 residues. V was clipped by 5 bases and J by 7 bases; unmatched bases: 14. Germline V CDR1 and CDR2: SGHVS, FQNEAQ. As DNA, the CDR3 is TGTGCCAGCAGCCCCGGGACAGGGTCATCTGGGTGGACCCAGTACTTC. Its protein product is CASSPGTGSSGWTQYF.

The chain carries TRBV6-6 and TRBJ2-5, with 7 bases matching TRBD1. The junction had 5 bases not matched to a gene; V was cut back by 7 bases and J by 0 bases. This CDR3 is 14 amino acids long. Germline CDR1 and CDR2: MNHNY and SVGAGI (reference sequence). The CDR3 DNA reads TGTGCCAGCAATAGACAGGGAAACCAAGAGACCCAGTACTTC. Translated: CASNRQGNQETQYF.

The chain links TRBV5-5 to TRBJ2-3; 13 bases align to TRBD2. Unmatched junction bases numbered 15, after V lost 3 bases and J lost 5 bases. The CDR3 length is 19 residues. Germline V gene sequence: CDR1 SGHKS, CDR2 YYEKEE (reference sequence). CDR3 sequence: CASSSSSRRRLAGGDTQYF. Written as DNA, the CDR3 is TGTGCCAGCAGCTCATCATCTCGCAGGAGACTAGCGGGAGGAGATACGCAGTATTTT.

The genes are TRBV11-3 and TRBJ2-1, with 14 bases that match TRBD2. CDR1 is SGHNT and CDR2 is YENEEA in the germline V gene. V gave up 5 bases and J gave up 7 bases; unmatched junction bases: 7. This CDR3 region has 16 residues. The chain's CDR3 is CASSQGLAGAPNEQFF. The CDR3 DNA follows: TGTGCCAGCAGCCAGGGACTAGCGGGAGCGCCTAATGAGCAGTTCTTC.

CDR3 bases: TGTGCCAGCAGTTACCAGGAGACAGCCTACGAGCAGTACTTC. Its protein is CASSYQETAYEQYF. This chain uses TRBV6-6 with TRBJ2-7; the D gene is possibly TRBD1 (5 bases). This CDR3 comprises 14 residues. Germline CDR1 reads MNHNY; CDR2 reads SVGAGI (reference sequence). V was cut by 2 bases and J by 2 bases, with 10 bases left in between.

The chain links TRBV29-1 to TRBJ2-2, with D possibly being TRBD2 (5 bases). V gave up 7 bases and J gave up 3 bases, with 15 bases separating them. The CDR3 contains 14 residues. CDR1 is SQVTM and CDR2 is ANQGSEA in the germline V gene. The CDR3 bases are TGCAGCGCCAGAAGTTCGCGGGACACCGGGGAGCTGTTTTTT. It encodes CSARSSRDTGELFF.

The V and J genes are TRBV5-3 and TRBJ2-5, with 9 bases identical to TRBD1. TRBV5-3 is assigned to the ORF class and has an uncertain function. Germline trimming cut 4 bases from V and 4 bases from J; bases unmatched to any gene: 5. CDR3 length: 14 residues. The CDR3 region has the DNA TGTGCCAGAAGCCTAGGACAGGGGCGAGAGACCCAGTACTTC. This encodes CARSLGQGRETQYF.

This chain uses TRBV7-3 with TRBJ2-3; 12 bases are a match to TRBD2. CDR3 length: 16 residues. After removal of 5 bases from V and 3 bases from J, the junction contained 6 bases not matched to a gene. The germline V gene encodes CDR1 SGHTA and CDR2 FQGTGA. As DNA, the CDR3 is TGTGCCAGCAGCCAACTAGGACTAGCGGGGACAGATACGCAGTATTTT. Its protein product is CASSQLGLAGTDTQYF.

The gene calls are TRBV2 and TRBJ2-1, with a tentative D call TRBD1 (5 bases). The CDR3 loop spans 21 amino acids. Germline loops: CDR1 SNHLY, CDR2 FYNNEI. Trimming shortened V by 1 base and J by 3 bases, and 28 bases separated the two germline ends. The CDR3 here is CASSEGLGVLNSNLYYNEQFF. CDR3 nucleotides: TGTGCCAGCAGTGAAGGGTTAGGGGTTCTTAACTCGAACCTCTACTACAATGAGCAGTTCTTC.

This chain joins TRBV11-3 and TRBJ2-2; 9 bases line up with TRBD2. The CDR3 spans 14 residues. J lost 6 bases, V lost 5 bases, and 4 bases had no gene match. Germline lookup yields CDR1 SGHNT and CDR2 YENEEA. CDR3 sequence: CASSGLAGAGELFF. The CDR3 nucleotides are TGTGCCAGCAGCGGATTAGCGGGAGCCGGGGAGCTGTTTTTT.

The chain has TRBV5-4 and TRBJ1-1; 12 bases align to TRBD1. The CDR3 is made up of 16 amino acids. The junction had 5 bases not matched to a gene; V was cut back by 4 bases and J by 1 base. Per germline, CDR1 SGHNT and CDR2 YYREEE (reference sequence). The CDR3 nucleotides read TGTGCCAGCAGCGGGGGACAGGGGGCGTGGAACACTGAAGCTTTCTTT. Its protein product is CASSGGQGAWNTEAFF. Based on the CDR3 plus reference TRBV5-4 and TRBJ1-1, the full variable domain is ETGVTQSPTHLIKTRGQQVTLRCSSQSGHNTVSWYQQALGQGPQFIFQYYREEENGRGNFPPRFSGLQFPNYSSELNVNALELDDSALYLCASSGGQGAWNTEAFFGQGTRLTVV.

This clone has only one observation. The chain uses TRBV7-9 and TRBJ2-1; D call uncertain. The CDR3 covers 13 residues. Deletions cut 2 bases from V and 9 bases from J, with 11 bases between. Germline V gives CDR1 SEHNR, CDR2 FQNEAQ (reference sequence). In nucleotides, the CDR3 is TGTGCCAGCAGCTTAATTCCCGGAGCTGAGCAGTTCTTC. Protein product: CASSLIPGAEQFF.